The sequence of this TCR beta chain was determined in a study of CD8 T cells in Susac syndrome. V was clipped by 4 bases and J by 9 bases, with 7 bases between them. The CDR3 consists of 11 residues. Per germline, CDR1 MNHNY and CDR2 SVGAGI (reference sequence). It was with random hexamers that roughly 0.5 to 1 ug RNA was reverse transcribed. MiXCR, run by TCRdb on the immunoSEQ multiplex PCR reads, gives a single entry per CDR3 protein. The sample lists some 170,000 distinct CDR3 sequences; about 94% were seen once. The chain joins TRBV6-6 to TRBJ1-5, with unresolved D. This TCR was sampled from a human donor in good health. The sequencing sample was made of CD4+ T cells from PBMCs. CDR3 in amino acids: CASSSEGPQHF. The CDR3 DNA follows: TGTGCCAGCAGTTCCGAGGGGCCCCAGCATTTT.